This T cell receptor (beta chain) stems from a study of OX40 agonist ivuxolimab in advanced cancers. The assay was immunoSEQ multiplex PCR, and TCRdb's table has in-frame clones only and misses some. The profile shows 70,000 to 90,000 clones, nearly 90% of them singletons. Overall study findings and caveats: Also present in some nonresponders was a low level of normalized T-cell clonal expansion.

This clone appeared a single time. Its matching antigen is unknown. This CDR3 region has 13 residues. Trimming cost V 6 bases and J 7 bases, with 16 bases left between them. Germline CDR1 reads KGHSH; CDR2 reads LQKENI. This TCR was sampled from an adult with an advanced solid tumor such as melanoma, head and neck, liver or kidney cancer. This chain links TRBV18 with TRBJ2-7; D remains unclear. Specimen: CD4+ or CD8+ T cells sorted from blood, collected in a trial of the OX40 agonist ivuxolimab. The CDR3 region is CASSLQSGGEQYF. DNA of the CDR3: TGTGCCAGCTCCCTACAATCGGGCGGAGAGCAGTACTTC.